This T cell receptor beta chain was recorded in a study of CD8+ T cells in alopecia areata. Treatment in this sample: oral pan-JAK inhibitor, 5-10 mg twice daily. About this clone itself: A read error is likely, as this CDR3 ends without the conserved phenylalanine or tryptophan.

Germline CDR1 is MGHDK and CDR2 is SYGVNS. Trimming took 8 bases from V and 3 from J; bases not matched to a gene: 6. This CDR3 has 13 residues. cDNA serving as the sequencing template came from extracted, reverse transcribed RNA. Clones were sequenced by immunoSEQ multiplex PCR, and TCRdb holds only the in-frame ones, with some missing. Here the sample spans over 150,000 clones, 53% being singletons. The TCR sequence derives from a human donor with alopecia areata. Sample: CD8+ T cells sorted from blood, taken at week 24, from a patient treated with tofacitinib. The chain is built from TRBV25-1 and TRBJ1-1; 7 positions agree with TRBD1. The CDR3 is CASGQGEDTEAFL. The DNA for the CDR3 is TGTGCCAGCGGTCAGGGGGAGGACACTGAAGCTTTCCTT.